This T cell receptor (beta chain) was profiled in a study of blood T cell repertoires in COVID-19. The CDR3 length is 15 residues. The germline V gene encodes CDR1 SGHTA and CDR2 FQGNSA. Trimming took off 0 bases at V and 1 base at J, with 7 bases between the two ends. The assay was immunoSEQ multiplex PCR, and TCRdb's table has in-frame clones only and misses some. The table records under 300,000 clones, approximately 90% of them present only once. The clonotype was recovered from a woman in her forties or fifties who had recovered from COVID-19. Material: PBMCs or T cells enriched from blood (not recorded which). The chain employs TRBV7-2 and TRBJ2-1; possibly TRBD2 for D (5 bases). The chain's CDR3 is CASSLAGESYNEQFF. The DNA for the CDR3 is TGTGCCAGCAGCTTAGCGGGAGAATCCTACAATGAGCAGTTCTTC.